A selection of T cell receptor beta chains follows, all from one sample in a study of shared clonotypes between healthy human individuals. Clones were sequenced by immunoSEQ multiplex PCR, and TCRdb holds only the in-frame ones, with some missing. Among approximately 740,000 clones, 74% were seen once, and the ten largest hold 1.5% to 2%. The sample was memory CD4+ T cells sorted from blood. The receptors stem from a woman aged 25 to 39 in good health. The CDR3 runs from the conserved cysteine through the conserved F or W. Each record gives: D gene, V gene, J gene, clone size, CDR3 protein, CDR3 DNA. A D gene is named only where the DNA matches it firmly. Clone sizes are given selectively: once, few, many, or a class where the clone is expanded.

.	TRBV15	TRBJ2-3	.	CATSRDPQGPDTQYF	TGTGCCACCAGCAGAGACCCTCAGGGCCCAGATACGCAGTATTTT
.	TRBV18	TRBJ2-1	.	CASSPPTGYNEQFF	TGTGCCAGCTCACCACCAACGGGTTACAATGAGCAGTTCTTC
.	TRBV28	TRBJ1-5	.	CASSTSGTGRNQPQHF	TGTGCCAGCAGTACTTCAGGGACGGGGCGCAATCAGCCCCAGCATTTT
.	TRBV15	TRBJ1-5	.	CATSVQRGYQPQHF	TGTGCCACCAGCGTCCAGAGGGGCTATCAGCCCCAGCATTTT
TRBD1	TRBV28	TRBJ1-4	.	CASSLPTGATNEKLFF	TGTGCCAGCAGTCTACCGACAGGGGCAACTAATGAAAAACTGTTTTTT
.	TRBV6-1	TRBJ2-4	.	CASSVDGGVQYF	TGTGCCAGCAGTGTCGACGGAGGGGTTCAGTACTTC
TRBD2	TRBV19	TRBJ2-1	many	CASSTGTSGYNEQFF	TGTGCCAGTAGTACCGGGACTAGCGGCTACAATGAGCAGTTCTTC
TRBD1	TRBV7-9	TRBJ1-5	.	CASSPRTGDSNQPQHF	TGTGCCAGCAGCCCGAGGACAGGGGATAGCAATCAGCCCCAGCATTTT
.	TRBV10-3	TRBJ1-5	.	CAISDLGSNQPQHF	TGTGCCATCAGTGATTTAGGTAGCAATCAGCCCCAGCATTTT
TRBD1	TRBV2	TRBJ2-7	few	CASSPDRGRYEQYF	TGTGCCAGCTCCCCGGACAGGGGTAGGTACGAGCAGTACTTC
TRBD2	TRBV10-1	TRBJ2-1	.	CASSPGLASYNEQFF	TGCGCCAGCAGTCCGGGACTAGCGTCGTACAATGAGCAGTTCTTC
TRBD2	TRBV5-1	TRBJ2-1	.	CASALSSGAYNEQFF	TGCGCCAGCGCCTTGAGTAGCGGGGCCTACAATGAGCAGTTCTTC
.	TRBV10-3	TRBJ2-2	.	CAIRGPDTGELFF	TGTGCCATCAGGGGGCCTGACACCGGGGAGCTGTTTTTT
TRBD1	TRBV7-9	TRBJ1-2	.	CASSPPGQENYGYTF	TGTGCCAGCAGCCCCCCGGGACAGGAGAACTATGGCTACACCTTC
.	TRBV4-1	TRBJ1-4	many	CASSQVDMGFGEKLFF	TGCGCCAGCAGCCAAGTTGACATGGGATTTGGGGAAAAACTGTTTTTT
TRBD1	TRBV5-1	TRBJ2-5	.	CASSSGTVQETQYF	TGCGCCAGCAGCTCTGGGACAGTACAAGAGACCCAGTACTTC
TRBD1	TRBV5-5	TRBJ2-7	.	CASSLGTGMYEQYF	TGTGCCAGCAGCTTGGGGACAGGGATGTACGAGCAGTACTTC
.	TRBV1	TRBJ1-5	once	CTSSQTRGPAINQPQHF	TGCACCAGCAGCCAAACCAGGGGCCCGGCGATCAATCAGCCCCAGCATTTT
.	TRBV28	TRBJ1-1	.	CASSSHVGREAFF	TGTGCCAGCAGTTCCCACGTTGGACGAGAAGCTTTCTTT
.	TRBV16	TRBJ1-2	.	CASSQLSNYGYTF	TGTGCCAGCAGCCAATTGTCCAACTATGGCTACACCTTC
.	TRBV9	TRBJ2-5	.	CASSGGLGVETQYF	TGTGCCAGCAGCGGCGGCCTCGGGGTAGAGACCCAGTACTTC
.	TRBV6-6	TRBJ1-2	many	CASSRDIYGYTF	TGTGCCAGCAGCCGGGACATCTATGGCTACACCTTC
.	TRBV27	TRBJ2-2	.	CASQGGGGTGELFF	TGTGCCAGCCAGGGGGGTGGAGGGACCGGGGAGCTGTTTTTT
.	TRBV28	TRBJ2-7	.	CATGDPKGLYEQYF	TGTGCCACCGGCGACCCGAAGGGGCTCTACGAGCAGTACTTC
TRBD2	TRBV11-1	TRBJ2-3	many	CASSWTSGRDGDTQYF	TGTGCCAGCAGCTGGACTAGCGGGAGGGATGGAGATACGCAGTATTTT
.	TRBV28	TRBJ1-5	.	CASSSQGYQPQHF	TGTGCCAGCAGTTCACAGGGATATCAGCCCCAGCATTTT
.	TRBV6-5	TRBJ1-4	.	CASSRKARTNEKLFF	TGTGCCAGCAGTAGAAAGGCTAGGACTAATGAAAAACTGTTTTTT
.	TRBV12-5	TRBJ1-1	.	CASGLVLRGDHTEAFF	TGTGCTAGTGGTTTGGTACTGAGAGGGGATCACACTGAAGCTTTCTTT
TRBD2	TRBV11-2	TRBJ2-7	.	CASSLRREGRYEQYF	TGTGCCAGCAGCCTACGTCGGGAGGGCCGCTACGAGCAGTACTTC
.	TRBV19	TRBJ2-1	.	CASTFPEGGNGVNEQFF	TGTGCCAGTACATTCCCGGAGGGGGGAAACGGTGTGAATGAGCAGTTCTTC
TRBD1	TRBV18	TRBJ1-5	.	CASSPTGTGVDQPQHF	TGTGCCAGCTCACCTACCGGGACAGGGGTGGATCAGCCCCAGCATTTT
.	TRBV5-5	TRBJ2-5	.	CASSPRQGVGGETQYF	TGTGCCAGCAGCCCGCGACAGGGAGTAGGAGGGGAGACCCAGTACTTC
.	TRBV6-5	TRBJ2-2	.	CASSLKGTNTGELFF	TGTGCCAGCAGCCTTAAGGGAACGAACACCGGGGAGCTGTTTTTT
TRBD2	TRBV29-1	TRBJ2-1	.	CSASGMSYNEQFF	TGCAGCGCTAGCGGGATGTCCTACAATGAGCAGTTCTTC
TRBD1	TRBV7-2	TRBJ1-1	few	CASSLAGGVTEAFF	TGTGCCAGCAGCTTGGCAGGGGGCGTCACTGAAGCTTTCTTT
.	TRBV19	TRBJ1-4	.	CASSIRPQWGATNEKLFF	TGTGCCAGTAGTATAAGACCTCAATGGGGCGCAACTAATGAAAAACTGTTTTTT
.	TRBV11-2	TRBJ2-7	.	CASSLVRGSQYF	TGTGCCAGCAGCTTAGTTAGGGGCTCGCAGTACTTC
TRBD2	TRBV28	TRBJ2-7	.	CASSLVAGGLFSDAYVSRQYF	TGTGCCAGCAGTTTGGTAGCGGGAGGGCTATTCTCTGACGCTTACGTTTCGAGGCAGTACTTC
.	TRBV7-9	TRBJ2-7	.	CASSQSQGDYEQYF	TGTGCCAGCAGCCAATCCCAGGGAGACTACGAGCAGTACTTC
TRBD1	TRBV30	TRBJ2-7	few	CAWRPGGTGYYEQYF	TGTGCCTGGAGGCCAGGGGGGACAGGATACTACGAGCAGTACTTC
.	TRBV4-1	TRBJ1-4	.	CASSQPSLRRVGEKLFF	TGCGCCAGCAGCCAACCTTCCCTTAGGAGGGTCGGTGAAAAACTGTTTTTT
TRBD1	TRBV5-1	TRBJ1-1	.	CASSKTGANTEAFF	TGCGCCAGCAGTAAAACAGGGGCCAACACTGAAGCTTTCTTT
.	TRBV27	TRBJ2-7	.	CASRPYRDFYEQYF	TGTGCCAGCAGACCGTACAGGGATTTCTACGAGCAGTACTTC
.	TRBV5-4	TRBJ2-2	.	CASSLFGVTGELFF	TGTGCCAGCAGCTTATTCGGCGTCACCGGGGAGCTGTTTTTT
.	TRBV28	TRBJ1-1	.	CASSLWNTEAFF	TGTGCCAGCAGTTTGTGGAACACTGAAGCTTTCTTT
.	TRBV15	TRBJ1-4	.	CATRKDATNEKLFF	TGTGCCACCAGAAAGGACGCAACTAATGAAAAACTGTTTTTT
.	TRBV21-1	TRBJ2-4	few	CASNFPDRDIAKNIQYF	TGTGCCAGCAACTTCCCGGATCGAGACATAGCCAAAAACATTCAGTACTTC
.	TRBV6-1	TRBJ2-7	.	CASSVADYYEQYF	TGTGCCAGCAGTGTAGCAGATTACTACGAGCAGTACTTC
TRBD2	TRBV6-1	TRBJ2-2	.	CASSGTSARTGELFF	TGTGCCAGCAGCGGGACTAGCGCACGCACCGGGGAGCTGTTTTTT
.	TRBV15	TRBJ1-1	.	CATSRWGSEAFF	TGTGCCACCAGCAGGTGGGGGTCTGAAGCTTTCTTT
.	TRBV6-6	TRBJ1-3	.	CASSYSGFYSGNTIYF	TGTGCCAGCAGTTACTCCGGGTTTTACTCTGGAAACACCATATATTTT
.	TRBV18	TRBJ2-5	.	CASSRAQETQYF	TGTGCCAGCTCAAGGGCCCAAGAGACCCAGTACTTC
TRBD1	TRBV5-1	TRBJ1-1	many	CASSSVTGLKAEAFF	TGCGCCAGCAGTTCGGTGACAGGGTTAAAAGCTGAAGCTTTCTTT
.	TRBV2	TRBJ1-5	.	CASSGSDSNQPQHF	TGTGCCAGCAGCGGGTCGGACAGCAATCAGCCCCAGCATTTT
TRBD2	TRBV6-1	TRBJ2-7	.	CASSETGTRGYF	TGTGCCAGCAGTGAAACCGGGACTAGAGGGTACTTC